These 25 T cell receptor beta chains share one sample of origin, sequenced in a study of response to subunit inactivated influenza vaccine. TCRdb reprocessed the RT-PCR reads with MiXCR, giving one entry per CDR3 protein. The sample includes a few hundred thousand distinct CDR3 sequences, around 15% of them seen just once. The sequences come from PBMCs from blood, collected approximately 13 days after vaccination. The receptors derive from a man aged 45-65 years who received an inactivated influenza vaccine.

The chain carries TRBV19 and TRBJ2-1; D gene ambiguous. The V and J ends lost 4 bases and 4 bases respectively, with 5 bases between them. CDR1 and CDR2 from the germline V gene are LNHDA and SQIVND (reference sequence). The CDR3 loop spans 12 amino acids. The CDR3 region is CASSSRYNEQFF. In DNA, the CDR3 is TGTGCCAGTAGTAGCAGGTACAATGAGCAGTTCTTC.

The chain carries TRBV20-1 and TRBJ1-2, with TRBD1 as a possible D gene (5 bases). The CDR3 is 13 residues long. Trimming pared 0 bases from V and 5 bases from J, leaving 10 bases between. Germline loops: CDR1 DFQATT, CDR2 SNEGSKA (reference sequence). The CDR3 region has the DNA TGCAGTGCTAGAGATCTCGGGGGGTATGGCTACACCTTC. This translates into CSARDLGGYGYTF.

The chain joins TRBV29-1 to TRBJ2-7; TRBD1 might be the D (5 bases). Per germline, CDR1 SQVTM and CDR2 ANQGSEA. The V end was cut by 6 bases, the J end by 4 bases, with 19 bases between. The CDR3 runs to 14 residues. CDR3 protein: CSVARPQGPYEQYF. In DNA form, the CDR3 reads TGCAGCGTCGCCCGCCCGCAGGGTCCGTACGAGCAGTACTTC.

This clonotype appeared a few times. Written as DNA, the CDR3 is TGTGCCAGCAATCTGGGTAGCACAGATACGCAGTATTTT. Protein sequence: CASNLGSTDTQYF. The J gene is TRBJ2-3, the V gene TRBV2, with unresolved D. Per germline, CDR1 SNHLY and CDR2 FYNNEI. The CDR3 is 13 residues long. The V end lost 7 bases, the J end lost 0 bases, and 8 bases lay between the germline ends.

This chain joins TRBV11-2 and TRBJ2-7; D is unclear. CDR3 length: 13 amino acids. Trimming took 3 bases from V and 6 from J, leaving 12 bases between them. The germline gives CDR1 SGHAT, CDR2 FQNNGV. The CDR3 protein is CASSFGDWGEQYF. DNA of the CDR3: TGTGCCAGCAGCTTTGGGGATTGGGGCGAGCAGTACTTC.

The CDR3 reads CASSYSGTSTYEQFF. The CDR3 DNA sequence: TGTGCCAGCAGTTACTCCGGGACTAGCACTTATGAGCAGTTCTTC. J is TRBJ2-1 and V is TRBV6-5; 9 bases are a match to TRBD2. V gave up 0 bases and J gave up 8 bases; unmatched junction bases: 5. Germline assignment: CDR1 MNHEY and CDR2 SVGAGI. The CDR3 sequence is 15 residues long.

The table lists this clonotype with a few counts. V and J are TRBV28 and TRBJ2-1, with 8 bases aligning to TRBD1. V lost 6 bases and J lost 0; bases outside the gene matches: 7. There are 16 residues in the CDR3. The V gene's germline CDR1 is MDHEN and CDR2 SYDVKM. DNA of the CDR3: TGTGCCAGCAGCAAGCCGGGACAGGTCTCCTACAATGAGCAGTTCTTC. Its protein is CASSKPGQVSYNEQFF.

This clonotype has at least ten counts. The chain has TRBV20-1 and TRBJ2-3; 7 bases align to TRBD1. In germline, CDR1 is DFQATT, CDR2 SNEGSKA (reference sequence). J was trimmed by 2 bases and V by 0 bases; bases with no gene match: 11. This CDR3 comprises 17 residues. CDR3 residues: CSARDLRDSESTDTQYF. CDR3 coding DNA: TGCAGTGCTAGAGATTTAAGGGACAGTGAGTCCACAGATACGCAGTATTTT.

This clonotype was recorded at least ten times. This chain connects TRBV2 to TRBJ2-3; D perhaps matches TRBD2 (5 bases). This CDR3 is 14 amino acids long. V gave up 3 bases and J gave up 0 bases, with 7 bases separating them. The germline V gene has CDR1 SNHLY and CDR2 FYNNEI. CDR3 bases: TGTGCCAGCAGTGATCGGACTAGCACAGATACGCAGTATTTT. It yields the protein CASSDRTSTDTQYF. The full variable domain, rest sourced from reference TRBV2 and TRBJ2-3, is EPEVTQTPSHQVTQMGQEVILRCVPISNHLYFYWYRQILGQKVEFLVSFYNNEISEKSEIFDDQFSVERPDGSNFTLKIRSTKLEDSAMYFCASSDRTSTDTQYFGPGTRLTVL.

The chain employs TRBV9 and TRBJ2-3, with 8 bases lining up with TRBD2. The CDR3 loop spans 15 amino acids. The germline gives CDR1 SGDLS, CDR2 YYNGEE. V shed 6 bases and J 2 bases; nucleotides not matched to a gene: 8. The CDR3 spells CASTPGGRLTDTQYF. The CDR3 DNA reads TGTGCCAGCACCCCAGGCGGGAGGCTCACAGATACGCAGTATTTT.

The table lists this clonotype with a few counts. The CDR3 DNA reads as TGTGCCAGCAGTTTAGAGGGACTAGACGCCTACGAGCAGTACTTC. Protein sequence: CASSLEGLDAYEQYF. The chain is built from TRBV12-3 or TRBV12-4 and TRBJ2-7, with 8 nucleotides matching TRBD2. The V segment lost 1 base and the J segment 2 bases; nucleotides outside the gene matches: 4. The CDR3 is 15 amino acids.

This clonotype was detected a few times. The genes are TRBV7-2 and TRBJ2-1, with 9 bases that match TRBD2. Germline loops: CDR1 SGHTA, CDR2 FQGNSA. With 2 bases clipped from V and 5 bases from J, the junction kept 7 bases outside the gene matches. The length of the CDR3 is 16 residues. CDR3 in amino acids: CASSLSWASGNNEQFF. The CDR3 DNA follows: TGTGCCAGCAGCTTAAGCTGGGCTAGCGGGAACAATGAGCAGTTCTTC. Full variable domain (remainder filled in from reference TRBV7-2 and TRBJ2-1): GAGVSQSPSNKVTEKGKDVELRCDPISGHTALYWYRQSLGQGLEFLIYFQGNSAPDKSGLPSDRFSAERTGGSVSTLTIQRTQQEDSAVYLCASSLSWASGNNEQFFGPGTRLTVL.

This clonotype occurred a few times. This chain links TRBV29-1 with TRBJ2-5, with 11 bases that match TRBD2. The CDR3 is 14 amino acids. Germline V gene data show CDR1 as SQVTM and CDR2 as ANQGSEA. V lost 4 bases to trimming and J lost 4 bases; unmatched junction nucleotides: 5. The CDR3 loop reads CSVVAGGASETQYF. As DNA, the CDR3 is TGCAGCGTTGTAGCGGGAGGGGCATCAGAGACCCAGTACTTC.

The chain carries TRBV20-1 and TRBJ2-1; 10 nucleotides agree with TRBD2. CDR3 length: 16 amino acids. Germline V CDR1 and CDR2: DFQATT, SNEGSKA (reference sequence). V trimming: 1 base; J trimming: 0 bases; junction bases outside the gene matches: 3. The CDR3 bases are TGCAGTGCTAGAGGGACTAGCGGAAGCTCCTACAATGAGCAGTTCTTC. Translating gives CSARGTSGSSYNEQFF.

This clonotype has a handful of counts. The chain links TRBV30 to TRBJ2-1; D is perhaps TRBD2 (5 bases). The CDR3 runs 16 residues. With 0 bases removed from V and 0 bases from J, the gap between germline ends came to 12 bases. In germline, CDR1 is GTSNPN, CDR2 SVGIG (reference sequence). The CDR3 protein is CAWSVSGLSSYNEQFF. CDR3 bases: TGTGCCTGGAGTGTAAGCGGACTGAGCTCCTACAATGAGCAGTTCTTC.

This clonotype turned up a few times. The genes are TRBV7-6 and TRBJ2-5, with 10 bases that match TRBD2. V trimming: 5 bases; J trimming: 5 bases; junction bases outside the gene matches: 2. The CDR3 runs 13 residues. CDR1 and CDR2 from the germline V gene are SGHVS and FNYEAQ. The CDR3: CASSSGREETQYF. Here the CDR3 DNA reads TGTGCCAGCAGCAGCGGGAGGGAGGAGACCCAGTACTTC.

A few counts support this clonotype. V and J are TRBV4-3 and TRBJ2-1, with 9 bases aligning to TRBD2. V gave up 1 base and J gave up 5 bases; unmatched junction bases: 15. CDR3 size: 19 residues. Germline CDR1 LGHNA, CDR2 YSLEER. The CDR3 region has the DNA TGCGCCAGCAGCCAAGTATCACGCGGGAGGGCCGGTTTAAACAATGAGCAGTTCTTC. It yields the protein CASSQVSRGRAGLNNEQFF.

This rearrangement joins TRBV9 to TRBJ2-1; 9 bases are a match to TRBD1. Germline assignment: CDR1 SGDLS and CDR2 YYNGEE. V shed 1 base, J shed 6 bases, and the junction held 5 bases outside the gene matches. The length of the CDR3 is 15 residues. The CDR3 loop reads CASSVMTGGSNEQFF. The CDR3 DNA follows: TGTGCCAGCAGCGTAATGACAGGGGGTAGCAATGAGCAGTTCTTC.

This clonotype was detected a few times. The CDR3: CSASSGWGYTF. CDR3 in DNA: TGCAGTGCTAGCTCGGGCTGGGGCTACACCTTC. The V gene is TRBV20-1, the J gene TRBJ1-2, with D uncertain. V lost 3 bases and J lost 8, with 10 bases in between. CDR1 and CDR2 (germline): DFQATT, SNEGSKA (reference sequence). There are 11 residues in the CDR3.

This clonotype turned up a few times. The chain employs TRBV2 and TRBJ2-5; no clear D gene. Trimming stripped 4 bases from V and 3 bases from J, with 6 bases between. This CDR3 has 12 amino acids. The germline V gene encodes CDR1 SNHLY and CDR2 FYNNEI. CDR3 nucleotides: TGTGCCAGCAGTGTGTCTAAAGAGACCCAGTACTTC. This sequence encodes CASSVSKETQYF.

In this sample, this clonotype turned up a few times. The genes are TRBV7-2 and TRBJ2-7; 8 nucleotides align to TRBD1. The trim removed 4 bases at V and 0 bases at J, leaving 5 bases unmatched. CDR1 is SGHTA, CDR2 FQGNSA, per germline. This CDR3 region has 15 residues. The CDR3 DNA is TGTGCCAGCAGCTCGGGACAGGATAGCTCCTACGAGCAGTACTTC. Residues: CASSSGQDSSYEQYF.

This clonotype has a count of ten or more. This chain joins TRBV5-1 and TRBJ1-5; 7 bases fit TRBD1. Germline V gene lookup returns CDR1 SGHRS and CDR2 YFSETQ. With V trimmed by 0 bases and J by 4 bases, 4 bases remained unmatched. This CDR3 is 15 amino acids long. The CDR3 loop reads CASSLDGTANQPQHF. CDR3 bases: TGCGCCAGCAGCTTGGACGGGACAGCTAATCAGCCCCAGCATTTT. Full variable domain (remainder filled in from reference TRBV5-1 and TRBJ1-5): KAGVTQTPRYLIKTRGQQVTLSCSPISGHRSVSWYQQTPGQGLQFLFEYFSETQRNKGNFPGRFSGRQFSNSRSEMNVSTLELGDSALYLCASSLDGTANQPQHFGDGTRLSIL.

This chain uses TRBV13 with TRBJ2-5, with 11 bases matching TRBD2. Germline V CDR1 and CDR2: PRHDT, FYEKMQ (reference sequence). J lost 2 bases, V lost 5 bases, and 10 bases had no gene match. This CDR3 is 17 amino acids long. The CDR3 region has the DNA TGTGCCAGCAGCCCTGGGCTAGCGGGAGGCAAACAAGAGACCCAGTACTTC. Its translation: CASSPGLAGGKQETQYF.

This clonotype was detected only a few times. This chain uses TRBV6-2 or TRBV6-3 with TRBJ2-7, with D possibly being TRBD2 (6 bases). CDR1 and CDR2 from the germline V gene are MNHEY and SVGEGT. The CDR3 has 12 amino acids. V shed 7 bases and J shed 4 bases, with 11 bases lying between them. CDR3 amino acids: CASTGSRYEQYF. The CDR3, as DNA: TGTGCCAGCACCGGGAGTCGTTACGAGCAGTACTTC.

V gene TRBV5-5 combines with J gene TRBJ1-5; D is possibly TRBD1 (5 bases). In germline, CDR1 is SGHKS, CDR2 YYEKEE (reference sequence). The V and J ends lost 3 bases and 4 bases respectively, with 14 bases between them. CDR3 size: 15 residues. The CDR3 DNA reads as TGTGCCAGCAGCTCGTCCGGGACTCCGAATCAGCCCCAGCATTTT. Its translation is CASSSSGTPNQPQHF.